Shown below are 11 T cell receptor beta chains from a single sample sequenced in a study of blood T cell repertoires in COVID-19. TCRdb's copy holds only in-frame clones and misses some; the assay was immunoSEQ multiplex PCR. Of around 220,000 clones listed, about 86% are singletons. Source material: peripheral blood. Source of these receptors: a woman aged 45-65 years with COVID-19, enrolled during active disease.

The gene calls are TRBV12-5 and TRBJ2-3, with a possible D match to TRBD2 (6 bases). Germline V gene sequence: CDR1 LGHNT, CDR2 FRNRAP. Trimming removed 7 bases at V and 7 bases at J, with 24 bases between. The CDR3 totals 16 residues. The CDR3 region has the DNA TGTGCTAGTGCCGTCGGGGGACTGGACTACCTACATACGCAGTATTTT. This codes for CASAVGGLDYLHTQYF.

The chain carries TRBV13 and TRBJ2-3; 13 bases line up with TRBD2. The junction had 5 bases not matched to a gene; V was cut back by 4 bases and J by 4 bases. CDR1 and CDR2 (germline): PRHDT, FYEKMQ (reference sequence). The CDR3 is 16 amino acids. In DNA, the CDR3 is TGTGCCAGCAGCTCAAGGGGGACTAGCGGGGCAGATACGCAGTATTTT. It translates to CASSSRGTSGADTQYF.

The rearrangement uses TRBV19 and TRBJ2-3; D remains ambiguous. Germline V CDR1 and CDR2: LNHDA, SQIVND (reference sequence). V dropped 5 bases and J dropped 8 bases, with 11 bases sitting between them. The CDR3 is 12 amino acids. CDR3 DNA: TGTGCCAGTAGTCTCCAGGTTGGTACGCAGTATTTT. It encodes CASSLQVGTQYF.

The genes are TRBV27 and TRBJ1-3; 7 bases fit TRBD1. Trimming took 2 bases from V and 4 from J; bases not matched to a gene: 5. This CDR3 is 15 amino acids long. From germline, CDR1 is MNHEY and CDR2 SMNVEV (reference sequence). The CDR3 DNA sequence: TGTGCCAGCAGTTTAACAGGGGCGCGAGGAAACACCATATATTTT. It translates to CASSLTGARGNTIYF.

The V call is TRBV9, the J call TRBJ2-7; 8 nucleotides align to TRBD1. This CDR3 is 15 amino acids long. Trimming cost V 4 bases and J 3 bases; bases outside gene matches: 9. Germline V CDR1 and CDR2: SGDLS, YYNGEE. This chain's CDR3 is CASSQNRQGHYEQYV. CDR3 coding DNA: TGTGCCAGCAGCCAAAACCGACAGGGGCACTACGAGCAGTACGTC.

The chain employs TRBV5-1 and TRBJ1-5, with 7 bases matching TRBD1. CDR3 length equals 18 residues. Germline trimming cut 1 base from V and 3 bases from J; bases unmatched to any gene: 13. The germline V gene encodes CDR1 SGHRS and CDR2 YFSETQ. This CDR3 reads CASSLQGKVGQLNQPQHF. The DNA of the CDR3 is TGCGCCAGCAGCTTGCAGGGAAAAGTGGGACAGCTCAATCAGCCCCAGCATTTT.

Many counts were recorded for this clone. The gene calls are TRBV12-3 or TRBV12-4 and TRBJ1-3; D not resolved. V lost 9 bases and J 3 bases, leaving 12 bases between the germline ends. The CDR3 is 13 residues long. CDR3: CASIVTLGNTIYF. The CDR3 DNA reads as TGTGCCAGTATAGTAACCCTTGGAAACACCATATATTTT.

The chain recombines TRBV6-2 or TRBV6-3 with TRBJ2-3; TRBD2 matches 14 bases. The CDR3 length is 16 residues. CDR1 is MNHEY and CDR2 is SVGEGT in the germline V gene. V gave up 6 bases and J gave up 3 bases; unmatched junction bases: 5. CDR3 residues: CASSPWTSGGTDTQYF. CDR3 in DNA: TGTGCCAGCAGCCCTTGGACTAGCGGGGGGACAGATACGCAGTATTTT.

This chain links TRBV30 with TRBJ1-4; D not certain. V was trimmed by 0 bases and J by 0 bases, leaving 5 bases between them. The CDR3 consists of 14 residues. From germline, CDR1 is GTSNPN and CDR2 SVGIG (reference sequence). The CDR3, as DNA: TGTGCCTGGAGTGTCCGAGCAACTAATGAAAAACTGTTTTTT. Its translation is CAWSVRATNEKLFF.

The rearrangement links TRBV24-1 to TRBJ2-3; tentatively, D is TRBD1 (5 bases). CDR3 size: 16 residues. Per the germline V gene, CDR1 is KGHDR and CDR2 is SFDVKD. Trimming took off 1 base at V and 1 base at J, with 11 bases between the two ends. In nucleotides, the CDR3 is TGTGCCACCAGTGATTTAAGGGGCCTCGGCACAGATACGCAGTATTTT. This codes for CATSDLRGLGTDTQYF.

V is TRBV19 and J is TRBJ2-5; the match to TRBD1 covers 8 bases. The CDR3 contains 14 residues. The trim removed 3 bases at V and 10 bases at J, leaving 10 bases unmatched. The germline CDR1 and CDR2 sequences are LNHDA and SQIVND (reference sequence). The CDR3 coding sequence is TGTGCCAGTAGTATCAGTCGAGGGACAGGCAACCAGTACTTC. This translates into CASSISRGTGNQYF.